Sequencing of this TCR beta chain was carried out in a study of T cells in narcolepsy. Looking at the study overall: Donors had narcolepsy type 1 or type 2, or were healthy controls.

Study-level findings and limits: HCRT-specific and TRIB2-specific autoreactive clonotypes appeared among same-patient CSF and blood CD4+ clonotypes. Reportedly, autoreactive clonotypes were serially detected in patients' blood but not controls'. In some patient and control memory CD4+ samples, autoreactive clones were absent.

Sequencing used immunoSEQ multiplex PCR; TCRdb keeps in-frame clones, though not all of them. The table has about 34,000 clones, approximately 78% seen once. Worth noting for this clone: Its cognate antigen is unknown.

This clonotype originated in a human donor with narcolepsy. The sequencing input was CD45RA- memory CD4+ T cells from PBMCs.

Here the CDR3 DNA reads TGTGCCAGCAGCTTAGCGGTGAACGGGGAGCTGTTTTTT. Translated, it gives CASSLAVNGELFF. The rearrangement joins TRBV7-9 to TRBJ2-2; D is unresolved. The CDR3 loop spans 13 amino acids. V shed 0 bases and J shed 7 bases, with 6 bases lying between them. Germline CDR1 is SEHNR and CDR2 is FQNEAQ (reference sequence).